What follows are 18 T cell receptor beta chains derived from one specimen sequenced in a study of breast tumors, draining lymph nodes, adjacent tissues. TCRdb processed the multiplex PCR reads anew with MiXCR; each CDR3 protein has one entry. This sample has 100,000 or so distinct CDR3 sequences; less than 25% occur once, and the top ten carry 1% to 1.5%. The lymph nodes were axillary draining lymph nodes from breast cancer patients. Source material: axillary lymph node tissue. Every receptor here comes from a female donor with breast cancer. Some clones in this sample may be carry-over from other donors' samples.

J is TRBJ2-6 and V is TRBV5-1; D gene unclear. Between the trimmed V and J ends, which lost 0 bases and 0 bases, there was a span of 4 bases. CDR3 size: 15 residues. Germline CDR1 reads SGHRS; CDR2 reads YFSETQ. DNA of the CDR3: TGCGCCAGCAGCTTGGCCCGCTCTGGGGCCAACGTCCTGACTTTC. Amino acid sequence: CASSLARSGANVLTF.

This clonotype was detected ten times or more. CDR3 bases: TGTGCCAGCAGCGTAAGTAGGACAACTAGCACAGATACGCAGTATTTT. The encoded protein is CASSVSRTTSTDTQYF. The rearrangement uses TRBV9 and TRBJ2-3, with D perhaps TRBD1 (5 bases). Germline CDR1 reads SGDLS; CDR2 reads YYNGEE. Trimming took 1 base from V and 0 from J, leaving 12 bases between them. The CDR3 sequence is 16 residues long.

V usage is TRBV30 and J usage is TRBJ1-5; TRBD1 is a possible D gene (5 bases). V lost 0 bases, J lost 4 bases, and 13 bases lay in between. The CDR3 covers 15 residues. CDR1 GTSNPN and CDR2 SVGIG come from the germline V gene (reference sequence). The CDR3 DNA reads TGTGCCTGGAGTGTAACTTGGGGCTTAAATCAGCCCCAGCATTTT. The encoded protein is CAWSVTWGLNQPQHF.

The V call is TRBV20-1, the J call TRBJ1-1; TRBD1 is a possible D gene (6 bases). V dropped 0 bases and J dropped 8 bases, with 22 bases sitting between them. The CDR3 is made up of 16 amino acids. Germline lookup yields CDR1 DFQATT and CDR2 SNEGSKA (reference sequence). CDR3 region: CSARDGRQGQVSEAFF. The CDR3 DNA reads TGCAGTGCTAGAGATGGTAGGCAGGGGCAAGTTTCCGAAGCTTTCTTT.

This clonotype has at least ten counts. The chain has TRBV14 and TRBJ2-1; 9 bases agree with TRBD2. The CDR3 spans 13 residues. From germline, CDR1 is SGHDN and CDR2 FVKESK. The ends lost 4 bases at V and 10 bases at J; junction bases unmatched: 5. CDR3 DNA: TGTGCCAGCAGCCGTACCCTAGCGGGGGAGCAGTTCTTC. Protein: CASSRTLAGEQFF.

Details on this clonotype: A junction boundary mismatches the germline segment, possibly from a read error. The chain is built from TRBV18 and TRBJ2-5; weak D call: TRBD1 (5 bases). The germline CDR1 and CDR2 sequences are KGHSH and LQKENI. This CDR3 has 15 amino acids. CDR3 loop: CASSFETDRQETQSF. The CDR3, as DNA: TGTGCCAGCTCATTCGAGACAGACCGTCAAGAGACCCAGTCCTTC.

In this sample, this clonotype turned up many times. The CDR3 is CASRRGRAFEQYF. DNA of the CDR3: TGTGCCAGCAGGCGCGGGAGGGCGTTCGAGCAGTACTTC. This chain joins TRBV6-5 and TRBJ2-7, with 9 bases aligning to TRBD2. The CDR3 is 13 amino acids. V trimming: 6 bases; J trimming: 6 bases; junction bases outside the gene matches: 6. Germline-derived CDR1 and CDR2 are MNHEY and SVGAGI.

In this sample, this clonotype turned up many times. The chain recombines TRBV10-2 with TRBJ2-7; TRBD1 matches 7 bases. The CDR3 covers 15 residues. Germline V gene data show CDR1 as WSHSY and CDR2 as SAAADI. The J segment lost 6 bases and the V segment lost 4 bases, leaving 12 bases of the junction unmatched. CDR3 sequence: CASSVPQDRPGEQYF. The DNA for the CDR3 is TGCGCCAGCAGTGTTCCCCAGGACAGGCCGGGCGAGCAGTACTTC.

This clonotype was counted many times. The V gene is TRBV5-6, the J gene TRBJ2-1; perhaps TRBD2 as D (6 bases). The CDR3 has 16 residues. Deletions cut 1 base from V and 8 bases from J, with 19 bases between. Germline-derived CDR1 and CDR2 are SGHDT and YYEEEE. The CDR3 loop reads CASSLMETRRLDEQFF. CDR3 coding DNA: TGTGCCAGCAGCTTGATGGAGACTAGAAGGTTGGATGAGCAGTTCTTC.

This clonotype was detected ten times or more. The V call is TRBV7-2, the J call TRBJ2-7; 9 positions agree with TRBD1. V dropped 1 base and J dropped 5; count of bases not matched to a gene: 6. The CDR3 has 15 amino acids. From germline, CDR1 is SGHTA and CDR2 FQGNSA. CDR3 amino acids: CASSLVGQGTHEQYF. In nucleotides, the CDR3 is TGTGCCAGCAGCTTAGTGGGACAGGGAACCCACGAGCAGTACTTC.

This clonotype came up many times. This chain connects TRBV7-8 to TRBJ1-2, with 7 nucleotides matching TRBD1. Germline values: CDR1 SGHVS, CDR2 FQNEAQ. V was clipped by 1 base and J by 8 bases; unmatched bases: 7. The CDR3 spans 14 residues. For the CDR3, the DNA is TGTGCCAGCAGCTTAGGTGACAGGGATAGAGGCTACACCTTC. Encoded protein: CASSLGDRDRGYTF.

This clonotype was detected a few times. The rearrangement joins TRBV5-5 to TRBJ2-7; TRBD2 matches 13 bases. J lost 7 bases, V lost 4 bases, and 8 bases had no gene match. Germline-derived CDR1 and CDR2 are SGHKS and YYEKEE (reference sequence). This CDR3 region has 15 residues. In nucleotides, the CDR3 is TGTGCCAGCAGCGCGACTAGCGGGAGGCTAAGGGAGCAGTACTTC. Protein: CASSATSGRLREQYF. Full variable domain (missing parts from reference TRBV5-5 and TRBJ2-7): DAGVTQSPTHLIKTRGQQVTLRCSPISGHKSVSWYQQVLGQGPQFIFQYYEKEERGRGNFPDRFSARQFPNYSSELNVNALLLGDSALYLCASSATSGRLREQYFGPGTRLTVT.

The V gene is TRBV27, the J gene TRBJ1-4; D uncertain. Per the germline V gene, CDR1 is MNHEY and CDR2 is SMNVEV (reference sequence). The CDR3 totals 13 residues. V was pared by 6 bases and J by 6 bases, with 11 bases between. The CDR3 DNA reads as TGTGCCAGCAGCCGCAAGGCATATGAAAAACTGTTTTTT. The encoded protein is CASSRKAYEKLFF.

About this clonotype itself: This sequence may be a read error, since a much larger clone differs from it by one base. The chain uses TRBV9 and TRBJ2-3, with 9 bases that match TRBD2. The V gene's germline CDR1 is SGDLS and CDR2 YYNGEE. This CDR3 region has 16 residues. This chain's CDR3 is CASNVAGGGAGDTQYF. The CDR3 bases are TGTGCCAGCAACGTAGCCGGCGGGGGGGCCGGAGATACGCAGTATTTT.

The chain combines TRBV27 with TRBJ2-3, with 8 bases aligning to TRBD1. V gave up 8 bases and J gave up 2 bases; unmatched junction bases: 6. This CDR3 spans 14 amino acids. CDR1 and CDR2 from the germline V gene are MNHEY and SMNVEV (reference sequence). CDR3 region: CASRDRTITDTQYF. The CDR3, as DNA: TGTGCCAGCCGGGACAGGACAATCACAGATACGCAGTATTTT.

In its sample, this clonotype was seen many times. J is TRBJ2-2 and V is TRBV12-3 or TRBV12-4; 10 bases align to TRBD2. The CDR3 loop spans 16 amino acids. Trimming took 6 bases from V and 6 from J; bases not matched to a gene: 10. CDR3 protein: CASSPVAGGLPGELFF. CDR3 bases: TGTGCCAGCAGCCCCGTAGCGGGAGGTCTGCCCGGGGAGCTGTTTTTT.

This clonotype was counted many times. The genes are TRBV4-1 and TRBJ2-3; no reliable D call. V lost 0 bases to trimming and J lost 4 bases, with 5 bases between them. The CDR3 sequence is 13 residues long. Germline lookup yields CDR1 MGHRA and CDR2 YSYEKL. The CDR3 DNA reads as TGCGCCAGCAGCCAAGAATTCGCAGATACGCAGTATTTT. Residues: CASSQEFADTQYF.

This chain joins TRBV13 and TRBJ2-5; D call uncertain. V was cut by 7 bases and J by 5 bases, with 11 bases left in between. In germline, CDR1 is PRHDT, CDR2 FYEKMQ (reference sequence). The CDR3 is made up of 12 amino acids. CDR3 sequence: CASKDDRETQYF. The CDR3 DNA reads TGTGCCAGCAAGGACGACCGGGAGACCCAGTACTTC.